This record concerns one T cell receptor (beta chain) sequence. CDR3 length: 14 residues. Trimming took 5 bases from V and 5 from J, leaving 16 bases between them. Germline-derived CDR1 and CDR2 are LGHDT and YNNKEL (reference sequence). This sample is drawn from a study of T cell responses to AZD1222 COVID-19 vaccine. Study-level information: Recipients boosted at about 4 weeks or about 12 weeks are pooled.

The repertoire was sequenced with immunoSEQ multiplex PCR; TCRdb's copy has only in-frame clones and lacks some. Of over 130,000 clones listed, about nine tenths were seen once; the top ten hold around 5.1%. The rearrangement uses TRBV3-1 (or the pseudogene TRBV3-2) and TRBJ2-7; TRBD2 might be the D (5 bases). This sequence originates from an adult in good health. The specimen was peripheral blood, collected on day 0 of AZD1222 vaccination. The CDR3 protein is CASSTRERQDEQYF. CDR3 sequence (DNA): TGTGCCAGCAGCACCCGGGAACGCCAGGACGAGCAGTACTTC.